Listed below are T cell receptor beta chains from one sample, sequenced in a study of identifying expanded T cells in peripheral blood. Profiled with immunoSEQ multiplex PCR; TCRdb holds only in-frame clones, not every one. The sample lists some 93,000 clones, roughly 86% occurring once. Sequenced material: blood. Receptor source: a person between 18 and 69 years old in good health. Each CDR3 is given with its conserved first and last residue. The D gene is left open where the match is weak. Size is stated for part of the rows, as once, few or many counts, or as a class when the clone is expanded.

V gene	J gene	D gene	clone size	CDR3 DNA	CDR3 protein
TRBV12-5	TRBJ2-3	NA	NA	TGTGCTAGTGGTTTGGACAGGGCTAGCACAGATACGCAGTATTTT	CASGLDRASTDTQYF
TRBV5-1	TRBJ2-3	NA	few	TGCGCCAGCAGCTTCGAGGGGACAGATACGCAGTATTTT	CASSFEGTDTQYF
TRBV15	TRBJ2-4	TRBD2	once	TGTGCCACCAGCAGAGGTTCGGGGGGAGTGAAAGTAGTAGCCAAAAACATTCAGTACTTC	CATSRGSGGVKVVAKNIQYF
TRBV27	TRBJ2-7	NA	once	TGTGCCAAGGCCCGGGCCGGGGTCATTACGTCCTACGAGCAGTACTTC	CAKARAGVITSYEQYF
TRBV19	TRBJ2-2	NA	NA	TGTGCCAGTGGGGATAGATGGGAGCTGTTTTTT	CASGDRWELFF
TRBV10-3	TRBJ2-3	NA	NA	TGTGCCACAAGGGACACAGATACGCAGTATTTT	CATRDTDTQYF
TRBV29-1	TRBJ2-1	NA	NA	TGCAGCGTTATGACTAGTCTTGACCGCTCCTACAATGAGCAGTTCTTC	CSVMTSLDRSYNEQFF
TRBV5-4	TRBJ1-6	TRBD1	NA	TGTGCCAGCAGCTACCGGGACAGAAATAATTCACCCCTCCACTTT	CASSYRDRNNSPLHF
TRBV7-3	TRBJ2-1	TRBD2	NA	TGTGCCAGCAGCCCAGCGACTAGCATTTACAATGAGCAGTTCTTC	CASSPATSIYNEQFF
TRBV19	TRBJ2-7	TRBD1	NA	TGTGCCAGTAGTACCACGACAGGGGGGTATTCCGAGCAGTACTTC	CASSTTTGGYSEQYF